At least ten counts were recorded for the clone carrying this T cell receptor beta chain. This entry belongs to a study of blood T cell repertoires in COVID-19. The CDR3 sequence is 14 residues long. Trimming removed 0 bases from V and 7 bases from J; junction bases left unmatched: 1. The germline CDR1 and CDR2 sequences are SGDLS and YYNGEE. Profiling relied on immunoSEQ multiplex PCR, and the TCRdb table lists in-frame clones only, not all of them. The table has 250,000 to 300,000 clones, 75% to 90% seen once. Sequencing input: peripheral blood. V usage is TRBV9 and J usage is TRBJ1-6; 7 bases line up with TRBD1. The sequence was obtained from a woman aged 35 to 49 who had recovered from COVID-19. CDR3 in amino acids: CASSVEGGNSPLHF. The CDR3 DNA is TGTGCCAGCAGCGTAGAAGGGGGCAATTCACCCCTCCACTTT.